Listed below are T cell receptor beta chains from one sample, sequenced in a study of blood T cells in healthy people across ages. TCRdb reanalysed the 5' RACE reads using MiXCR and keeps one entry per CDR3 protein. The sample carries about 1.4 million distinct CDR3 sequences, 45% to 70% recorded once. The sequenced sample consisted of blood. The receptors were gathered from a man aged 18 to 30 in good health. CDR3s include the opening cysteine and the closing phenylalanine or tryptophan. A D gene is named only where the DNA matches it firmly. Some rows have no size entry. The others give once, few or many, or a class for an expanded clone.

clone size,D gene,J gene,V gene,CDR3 DNA,CDR3 protein
-,-,TRBJ2-7,TRBV27,TGTGCCAGCAGTCCTCAGACAGCCGTGGGTGAGCAGTACTTC,CASSPQTAVGEQYF
few,TRBD2,TRBJ2-7,TRBV20-1,TGCAGTGCTAGAGATTGGCGGGAGAGCTCCTACGAGCAGTACTTC,CSARDWRESSYEQYF
-,-,TRBJ2-7,TRBV10-3,TGTGCCATCAGCCCGGACAGAGGCTACGAGCAGTACTTC,CAISPDRGYEQYF
-,-,TRBJ1-2,TRBV6-1,TGTGCCAGCACCTACCCTGGGGGGATAGGGAGGACCTATGGCTACACCTTC,CASTYPGGIGRTYGYTF
-,-,TRBJ1-6,TRBV20-1,TGCAGTGCTAGAGATTTCCGGGGGAGGGGACGGAATAATTCACCCCTCCACTTT,CSARDFRGRGRNNSPLHF
-,-,TRBJ2-7,TRBV20-1,TGCAATGCTAGCGGCCACCAGGGGTCCAACTACGAGCAGTACTTC,CNASGHQGSNYEQYF
few,-,TRBJ2-5,TRBV5-1,TGCGCCAGCAGCTTGGACTCAGGTCATGGGGAGACCCAGTACTTC,CASSLDSGHGETQYF
few,TRBD2,TRBJ2-7,TRBV25-1,TGTGCCAGCAGTGAAAAATTGCTAGCGGACTCCTACGAGCAGTACTTC,CASSEKLLADSYEQYF
-,-,TRBJ2-1,TRBV29-1,TGCAGCGTTGAAGACCCTTTCAGGGGGAGGCCTGCCTCCAATGAGCAGTTCTTC,CSVEDPFRGRPASNEQFF
-,TRBD2,TRBJ2-1,TRBV27,TGTGCCAGCAGTTCCCATAGCGGGGGGGCCGTGAATGAGCAGTTCTTC,CASSSHSGGAVNEQFF
-,-,TRBJ2-7,TRBV11-2,TGTGCCATCTCTAAGCGGGTCTTACCTCTCTCCTACGAGCAGTACTTC,CAISKRVLPLSYEQYF
-,TRBD2,TRBJ2-7,TRBV7-2,TGCGCCATCTCGGGGGGGCACCCCAATGAGCAGTACTTC,CAISGGHPNEQYF
few,-,TRBJ2-3,TRBV4-3,TGCGCCAGCAGCCCATCCTCAGACGGCAGTACGCAGTATTTT,CASSPSSDGSTQYF
-,TRBD2,TRBJ2-3,TRBV12-3/TRBV12-4,TGTGCCAGCAGTTTAGAACCGGGACTAGCGGGAACTAGCACAGATACGCAGTATTTT,CASSLEPGLAGTSTDTQYF
-,-,TRBJ2-5,TRBV4-1,TGCGCCAGCAGCCAATTGGAAGGGTCTGGTGGGACCCAGTACTTC,CASSQLEGSGGTQYF
once,TRBD1,TRBJ1-4,TRBV20-1,TGCAGTGCCACTACAGGGGGCACTGGAGCAAAACTGTTTTTT,CSATTGGTGAKLFF
-,-,TRBJ2-5,TRBV12-3/TRBV12-4,TGTGCCAGCAGTAACAGGGTCGGAGAGACCCAGTACTTC,CASSNRVGETQYF
few,-,TRBJ2-1,TRBV29-1,TGCAGCGTCGAAGAACTAGCTGATGAGCAGTTCTTC,CSVEELADEQFF
-,TRBD2,TRBJ2-1,TRBV6-6,TGTGCCAGCAGCGCGGGAGGGCCAATGAATGAGCAGTTCTTC,CASSAGGPMNEQFF
-,-,TRBJ2-7,TRBV20-1,TGCAGTGCTAGGTGGCTGCGCGAGCAGTACTTC,CSARWLREQYF
-,TRBD2,TRBJ2-7,TRBV3-1,TGTGCCAGCAGCCCCACAGCGGGACCTTTCTACGAGCAGTACTTC,CASSPTAGPFYEQYF
few,TRBD1,TRBJ1-2,TRBV7-8,TGTGCCAGCAGCTTAGGTTTTTCAGGGGGGGACGGCTACACCTTC,CASSLGFSGGDGYTF
-,-,TRBJ1-4,TRBV28,TGTGCCAGCAGGTCCTACAGTTCAACTAATGAAAAACTGTTTTTT,CASRSYSSTNEKLFF
few,-,TRBJ2-1,TRBV7-2,TGTGCCAGCAGCCCCCAAACGGGCGTATACAATGAGCAGTTCTTC,CASSPQTGVYNEQFF
-,TRBD1,TRBJ2-7,TRBV25-1,TGTGCCAGCACACCTCCGGACAGGCCCTACGAGCAGTACTTC,CASTPPDRPYEQYF
-,TRBD2,TRBJ2-1,TRBV4-2,TGTGCCAGCAGCCACCAGACTAGCGGAAGCTCCTACAATGAGCAGTTCTTC,CASSHQTSGSSYNEQFF
few,TRBD1,TRBJ2-3,TRBV6-5,TGTGCCAGCAGTTACGCAGGGGGCGCAGATACGCAGTATTTT,CASSYAGGADTQYF
few,TRBD2,TRBJ2-4,TRBV15,TGTGCCACGCGACGCGGGGGTGGCTTAAACATTCAGTACTTC,CATRRGGGLNIQYF
-,-,TRBJ2-2,TRBV2,TGTGCCAGCAGTGAAGCGCGAAGGGCAGGGGAGCTGTTTTTT,CASSEARRAGELFF
-,-,TRBJ2-7,TRBV4-1,TGCGCCAGCAGCCAAGTGCGGAACAGTAATTACGAGCAGTACTTC,CASSQVRNSNYEQYF
few,-,TRBJ2-7,TRBV4-3,TGCGCCAGCAGCCAAGTTGATATGGGGAACTACGAGCAGTACTTC,CASSQVDMGNYEQYF
-,TRBD2,TRBJ2-7,TRBV5-1,TGCGCCAGCAGCAGGACTAGCGGGAGCGACGAGCAGTACTTC,CASSRTSGSDEQYF
few,TRBD1,TRBJ2-3,TRBV7-9,TGTGCCAGCAGCTCTACAGGGGGCAAGGATACGCAGTATTTT,CASSSTGGKDTQYF
few,-,TRBJ2-7,TRBV29-1,TGCAGCGTTGAACCCAGCGGGACATACGAGCAGTACTTC,CSVEPSGTYEQYF
-,-,TRBJ2-7,TRBV29-1,TGCAGCGTTTTCAGGGGTAGCAACGAGCAGTACTTC,CSVFRGSNEQYF
-,-,TRBJ1-3,TRBV4-2,TGTGCCAGCAGCCAAGAAGCACAGTCTTTTGGAAACACCATATATTTT,CASSQEAQSFGNTIYF
-,-,TRBJ2-3,TRBV13,TGTGTCAGCAGCCCAAACGGGGGCCCCAGCACAGATACGCAGTATTTT,CVSSPNGGPSTDTQYF
-,-,TRBJ1-5,TRBV7-2,TGTGCCAGCAGCTTGGGGCCGACAGGCCTTTACAATCAGCCCCAGCATTTT,CASSLGPTGLYNQPQHF
few,-,TRBJ2-3,TRBV7-2,TGTGCCAGCAGCGGAACACAGATTAGCACAGATACGCAGTATTTT,CASSGTQISTDTQYF
few,-,TRBJ2-1,TRBV7-2,TGTGCCAGCAGCTTAGAGAGGGCGAGAGGTGAGCAGTTCTTC,CASSLERARGEQFF